This T cell receptor (beta chain) was sequenced during a study of shared clonotypes between healthy human individuals. The naive CD8 population came from CD45RO-negative cells selected for CCR7, without terminally differentiated effector memory CD45RA+ cells. Germline V gives CDR1 MNHNS, CDR2 SASEGT. The CDR3 contains 15 residues. V lost 2 bases and J 0 bases, leaving 10 bases between the germline ends. Clones were sequenced by immunoSEQ multiplex PCR, and TCRdb holds only the in-frame ones, with some missing. The data contain more than 2 million clones, approximately 94% of them seen just once; the ten biggest clones take up 1% to 1.3%. This clone was seen only once.

V usage is TRBV6-1 and J usage is TRBJ1-1; D unresolved. Specimen: naive CD8+ T cells sorted from blood. This TCR derives from a man aged 18-30 years in good health. The DNA for the CDR3 is TGTGCCAGCAGTGAATCCCCCAGCATGAACACTGAAGCTTTCTTT. Its protein product is CASSESPSMNTEAFF.